This record concerns one TCR beta chain sequence. Measured with immunoSEQ multiplex PCR; TCRdb has only the in-frame clones, and not every one. The sample holds approximately 730,000 clones, around 85% seen once. The data belong to a study of shared T cell receptors in the human thymus. CDR1 SGHTA and CDR2 FQGNSA come from the germline V gene. The CDR3 covers 18 residues. Trimming cost V 2 bases and J 0 bases, with 19 bases left between them. These sequences were also reported in another study, on human thymus T cells.

Sequencing was done on a sample of thymocytes. V gene TRBV7-2 combines with J gene TRBJ1-2; D might be TRBD1 (6 bases). This sequence originates from a girl less than two years old with a congenital heart defect. CDR3 residues: CASSLMVIRTATNYGYTF. The CDR3 DNA reads as TGTGCCAGCAGCTTAATGGTAATAAGGACAGCCACTAACTATGGCTACACCTTC.